This TCR beta chain was obtained from a study of lymphopenia after photon versus proton radiotherapy. Libraries were prepared by immunoSEQ multiplex PCR; TCRdb keeps only in-frame clonotypes and omits some of them. The sample includes tens of thousands of clones, roughly 84% seen only once; the top ten take approximately 10%. The CDR3 has 14 amino acids. The V gene's germline CDR1 is MDHEN and CDR2 SYDVKM. V was clipped by 5 bases and J by 5 bases, with 16 bases between them. The specimen comprised peripheral blood, sampled from a patient treated with proton-based radiotherapy. The V gene is TRBV28, the J gene TRBJ2-7; D perhaps matches TRBD2 (6 bases). The sequence was collected from a woman in her 70s with pancreatic cancer. Some clones in this sample may be carry-over from other donors' samples. The CDR3 DNA follows: TGTGCCAGCAGTCCTCCGTTTGGGACTCACGAGCAGTACTTC. Translation gives CASSPPFGTHEQYF.